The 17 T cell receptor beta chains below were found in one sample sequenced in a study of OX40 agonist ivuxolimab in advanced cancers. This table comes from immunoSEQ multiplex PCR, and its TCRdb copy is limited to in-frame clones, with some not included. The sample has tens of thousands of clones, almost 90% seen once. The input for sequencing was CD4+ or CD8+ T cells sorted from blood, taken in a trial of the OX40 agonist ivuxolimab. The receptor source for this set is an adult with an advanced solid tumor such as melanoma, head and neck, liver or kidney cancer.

The CDR3 DNA follows: TGCGCCAGCAGCCAAATCCAAGGGAAACAGATTCAAGAGACCCAGTACTTC. It specifies CASSQIQGKQIQETQYF. V gene TRBV4-1 combines with J gene TRBJ2-5; D not resolved. V gave up 2 bases and J gave up 2 bases, with 18 bases separating them. This CDR3 spans 17 amino acids. CDR1 and CDR2 from the germline V gene are MGHRA and YSYEKL.

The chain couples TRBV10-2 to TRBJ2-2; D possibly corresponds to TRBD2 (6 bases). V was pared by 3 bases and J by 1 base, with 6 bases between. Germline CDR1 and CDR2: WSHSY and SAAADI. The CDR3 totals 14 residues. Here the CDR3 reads CASSDSGNTGELFF. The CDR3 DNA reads TGCGCCAGCAGTGATAGCGGGAACACCGGGGAGCTGTTTTTT.

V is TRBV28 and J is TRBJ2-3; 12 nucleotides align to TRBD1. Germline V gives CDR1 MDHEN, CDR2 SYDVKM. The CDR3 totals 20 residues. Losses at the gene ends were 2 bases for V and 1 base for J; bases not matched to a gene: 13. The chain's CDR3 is CASSLPPPGQGAFGTDTQYF. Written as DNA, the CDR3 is TGTGCCAGCAGTTTACCTCCCCCGGGACAGGGGGCGTTTGGCACAGATACGCAGTATTTT. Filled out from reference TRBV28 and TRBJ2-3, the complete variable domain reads DVKVTQSSRYLVKRTGEKVFLECVQDMDHENMFWYRQDPGLGLRLIYFSYDVKMKEKGDIPEGYSVSREKKERFSLILESASTNQTSMYLCASSLPPPGQGAFGTDTQYFGPGTRLTVL.

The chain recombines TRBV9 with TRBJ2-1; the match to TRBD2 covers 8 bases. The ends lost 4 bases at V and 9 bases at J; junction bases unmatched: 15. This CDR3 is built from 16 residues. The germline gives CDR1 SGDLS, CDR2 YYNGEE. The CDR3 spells CASSPSPAREVGEQFF. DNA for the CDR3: TGTGCCAGCAGCCCCTCCCCAGCGCGGGAGGTGGGTGAGCAGTTCTTC. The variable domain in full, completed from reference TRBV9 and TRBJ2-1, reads DSGVTQTPKHLITATGQRVTLRCSPRSGDLSVYWYQQSLDQGLQFLIQYYNGEERAKGNILERFSAQQFPDLHSELNLSSLELGDSALYFCASSPSPAREVGEQFFGPGTRLTVL.

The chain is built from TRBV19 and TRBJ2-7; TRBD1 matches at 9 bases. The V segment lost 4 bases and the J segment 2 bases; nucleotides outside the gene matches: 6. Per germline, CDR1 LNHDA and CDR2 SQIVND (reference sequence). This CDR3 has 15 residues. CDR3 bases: TGTGCCAGTAGTAATGGACAGGGGAAAACCTACGAGCAGTACTTC. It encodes CASSNGQGKTYEQYF.

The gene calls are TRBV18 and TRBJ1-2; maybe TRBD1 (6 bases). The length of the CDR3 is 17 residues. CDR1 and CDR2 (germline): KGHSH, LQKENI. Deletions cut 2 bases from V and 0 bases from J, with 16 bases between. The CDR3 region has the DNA TGTGCCAGCTCACCAAATCCCCGGGGGGGCACTAACTATGGCTACACCTTC. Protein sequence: CASSPNPRGGTNYGYTF.

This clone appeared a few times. CDR3 sequence: CASSTGDSYQPQHF. CDR3 bases: TGTGCCAGTAGTACGGGGGACAGTTATCAGCCCCAGCATTTT. The genes are TRBV19 and TRBJ1-5; 7 bases match TRBD1. V trimming: 4 bases; J trimming: 5 bases; junction bases outside the gene matches: 5. This CDR3 contains 14 residues. CDR1 LNHDA and CDR2 SQIVND come from the germline V gene (reference sequence).

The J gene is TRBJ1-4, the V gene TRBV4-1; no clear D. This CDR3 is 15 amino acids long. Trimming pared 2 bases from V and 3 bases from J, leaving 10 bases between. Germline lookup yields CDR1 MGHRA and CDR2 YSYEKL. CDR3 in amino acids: CASSQRRPPNEKLFF. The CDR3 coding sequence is TGCGCCAGCAGCCAACGGCGACCGCCTAATGAAAAACTGTTTTTT.

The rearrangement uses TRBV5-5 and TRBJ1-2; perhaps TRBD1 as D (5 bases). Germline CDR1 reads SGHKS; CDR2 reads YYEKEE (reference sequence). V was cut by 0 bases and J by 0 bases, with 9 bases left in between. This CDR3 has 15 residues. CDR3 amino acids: CASSLVDKANYGYTF. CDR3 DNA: TGTGCCAGCAGCTTGGTGGACAAAGCTAACTATGGCTACACCTTC.

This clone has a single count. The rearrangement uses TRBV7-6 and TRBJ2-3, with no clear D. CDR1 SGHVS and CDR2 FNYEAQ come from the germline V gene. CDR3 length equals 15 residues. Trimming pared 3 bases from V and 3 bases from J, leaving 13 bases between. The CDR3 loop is CASSLKGGRTDTQYF. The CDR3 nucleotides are TGTGCCAGCAGCTTGAAGGGCGGAAGGACAGATACGCAGTATTTT.

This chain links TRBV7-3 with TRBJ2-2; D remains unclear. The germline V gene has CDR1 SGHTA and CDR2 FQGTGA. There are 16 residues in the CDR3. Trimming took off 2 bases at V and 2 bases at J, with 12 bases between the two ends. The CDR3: CASSLAAPTNTGELFF. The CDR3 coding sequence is TGTGCCAGCAGCTTAGCAGCTCCTACAAACACCGGGGAGCTGTTTTTT. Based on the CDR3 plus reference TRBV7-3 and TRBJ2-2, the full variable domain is GAGVSQTPSNKVTEKGKYVELRCDPISGHTALYWYRQSLGQGPEFLIYFQGTGAADDSGLPNDRFFAVRPEGSVSTLKIQRTERGDSAVYLCASSLAAPTNTGELFFGEGSRLTVL.

The CDR3 DNA sequence: TGTGCCAGTAGTATAGATATTATCAGGGGCGAGCAGTACTTC. As protein: CASSIDIIRGEQYF. This sequence joins TRBV19 and TRBJ2-7, with D perhaps matching TRBD1 (6 bases). Germline lookup yields CDR1 LNHDA and CDR2 SQIVND (reference sequence). This CDR3 contains 14 residues. V was cut by 0 bases and J by 6 bases, with 12 bases left in between.

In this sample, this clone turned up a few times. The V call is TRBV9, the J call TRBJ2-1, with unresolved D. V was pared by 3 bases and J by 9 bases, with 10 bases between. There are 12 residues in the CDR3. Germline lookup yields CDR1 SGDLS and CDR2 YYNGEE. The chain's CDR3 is CASSDLVGEQFF. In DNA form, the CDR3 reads TGTGCCAGCAGCGACCTAGTGGGTGAGCAGTTCTTC.

CDR3 protein: CASSAGQGASYEQYF. The CDR3, as DNA: TGTGCCAGCAGTGCCGGACAGGGTGCCTCCTACGAGCAGTACTTC. The J gene is TRBJ2-7, the V gene TRBV28, with 8 nucleotides matching TRBD1. Germline trimming cut 5 bases from V and 0 bases from J; bases unmatched to any gene: 6. The CDR3 contains 15 residues. Per germline, CDR1 MDHEN and CDR2 SYDVKM.

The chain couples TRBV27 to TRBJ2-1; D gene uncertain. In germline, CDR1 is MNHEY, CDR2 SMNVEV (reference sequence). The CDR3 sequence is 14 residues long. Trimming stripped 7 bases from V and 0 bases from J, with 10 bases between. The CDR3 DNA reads TGTGCCAGCACCGTGAAAGGCTCCTACAATGAGCAGTTCTTC. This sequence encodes CASTVKGSYNEQFF.

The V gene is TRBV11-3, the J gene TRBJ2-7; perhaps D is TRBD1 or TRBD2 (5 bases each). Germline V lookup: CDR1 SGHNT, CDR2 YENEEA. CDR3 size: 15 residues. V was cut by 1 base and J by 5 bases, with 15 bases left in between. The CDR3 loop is CASSLGGATGDEQYF. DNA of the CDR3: TGTGCCAGCAGCTTAGGAGGGGCAACCGGAGACGAGCAGTACTTC.

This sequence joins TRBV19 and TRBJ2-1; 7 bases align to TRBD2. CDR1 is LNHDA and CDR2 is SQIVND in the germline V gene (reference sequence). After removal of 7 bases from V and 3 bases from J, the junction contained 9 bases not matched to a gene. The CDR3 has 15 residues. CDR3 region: CASTNGGDLYNEQFF. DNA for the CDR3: TGTGCCAGTACAAATGGGGGGGACCTCTACAATGAGCAGTTCTTC.